The present entry profiles one T cell receptor (beta chain) with its context. Antigen: not known. V was clipped by 4 bases and J by 1 base, with 8 bases between them. Germline V gene sequence: CDR1 MGHDK, CDR2 SYGVNS. This CDR3 is 14 amino acids long. This record belongs to a study of cytomegalovirus exposure and HLA in healthy donors. Study-wide findings and caveats: Rarity held for most TCR sequences, but there were some public TCRs that occurred in many donors. In a later analysis, the majority of CMV-associated beta chains seemingly showed HLA restriction.

Use of 60 Vbeta and 13 Jbeta primers characterized the PCR. The assay was immunoSEQ multiplex PCR, and TCRdb's table has in-frame clones only and misses some. The sample records over 150,000 clones, about 78% being singletons. The sequencing input was PBMCs. The receptor's source is a woman between 50 and 59 years old in good health and CMV-seropositive. The chain recombines TRBV25-1 with TRBJ2-1; possibly TRBD1 for D (6 bases). The CDR3 coding sequence is TGTGCCAGCAGTGGAAGGGGGTCCTACAATGAGCAGTTCTTC. It specifies CASSGRGSYNEQFF.